This paragraph reports one TCR beta chain. Its antigen remains unidentified. TCR beta CDR3 was amplified from genomic DNA by two-round multiplex PCR. Round one of PCR was performed, and it used primers specific to each TRBV and TRBJ gene. TCRdb used MiXCR to reprocess the multiplex PCR reads, holding one entry per CDR3 protein. Among approximately 10,000 distinct CDR3 sequences listed, roughly a third were seen once. The CDR3 has 13 residues. CDR1 and CDR2 (germline): MDHEN, SYDVKM. Between the trimmed V and J ends, which lost 6 bases and 0 bases, there was a span of 3 bases. The sample is drawn from a study of prognosis after radiotherapy for stage I lung cancer. Whole-study results and caveats: Reportedly, the usage of TRBV and TRBJ genes was not the same in patients with and without metastases. Unique TCR clone counts dropped after stereotactic body radiation therapy, from a median of roughly 9,900 to 7,200.

The chain carries TRBV28 and TRBJ2-6; D is unresolved. The input for sequencing was PBMCs, taken before or after stereotactic body radiation therapy (not recorded which). The sequence came from a donor over 45 with non-small cell lung cancer. The CDR3 spells CASRASGANVLTF. The CDR3 region has the DNA TGTGCCAGCAGAGCCTCTGGGGCCAACGTCCTGACTTTC.